This T cell receptor (beta chain) was captured in a study of blood T cell repertoires in COVID-19. The wider study: The United States, Italy and Spain were the sources of the acute and convalescent COVID-19 samples. Sources were T cells, B-cell-depleted T cells, or PBMCs; the material itself was cDNA or gDNA.

Authors' processing steps: Estimated nucleated cell counts came from reference gene primer amplification. The table came from immunoSEQ multiplex PCR; TCRdb's copy has only in-frame clones and leaves some out. The V and J calls and clone size are taken from that table; D and trimming were inferred from the DNA. Of some 180,000 clones in the sample, 80% were seen once. The CDR3 totals 11 residues. V lost 7 bases, J lost 4 bases, and 8 bases lay in between. Germline-derived CDR1 and CDR2 are SNHLY and FYNNEI. This TCR was sampled from a man aged 55 to 69 with acute or convalescent COVID-19. Sequencing was performed on peripheral blood. The genes are TRBV2 and TRBJ2-7, with D maybe TRBD1 (6 bases). The CDR3 loop reads CASNQGYEQYF. CDR3 DNA sequence: TGTGCCAGCAACCAGGGGTACGAGCAGTACTTC. The full variable domain, rest sourced from reference TRBV2 and TRBJ2-7, is EPEVTQTPSHQVTQMGQEVILRCVPISNHLYFYWYRQILGQKVEFLVSFYNNEISEKSEIFDDQFSVERPDGSNFTLKIRSTKLEDSAMYFCASNQGYEQYFGPGTRLTVT.